One T cell receptor beta chain is described in this entry. The data were obtained in a study of blood T cell repertoires in COVID-19. Study-level background: Sites in the United States, Italy and Spain provided acute and convalescent COVID-19 samples. Sources were T cells, B-cell-depleted T cells, or PBMCs; the material itself was cDNA or gDNA.

V trimming: 5 bases; J trimming: 1 base; junction bases outside the gene matches: 7. The CDR3 contains 16 residues. CDR1 is SGHAT, CDR2 FQDESV, per germline (reference sequence). As processed by the authors: Estimation of nucleated cell counts relied on the amplification of reference gene primers. The data were produced by immunoSEQ multiplex PCR, yet TCRdb's version contains in-frame clones alone and is incomplete. The V and J calls and clone size come from that table; D and trimming were worked out from the DNA. The data contain approximately 150,000 clones, roughly 80% of them singletons. This TCR was sampled from a man aged 65-85 years who had recovered from COVID-19. The material sequenced was peripheral blood. This chain uses TRBV11-1 with TRBJ2-4, with 8 bases matching TRBD1. In DNA form, the CDR3 reads TGTGCCAGCAGCGAAGACAGGGGTGGGGCCAAAAACATTCAGTACTTC. Translation gives CASSEDRGGAKNIQYF.